This T cell receptor (beta chain) was recovered during a study of blood T cell repertoires in COVID-19 (TCRdb year 2020). Some background on the complete study: Collaborator samples came from the United States, Italy and Spain and covered acute and convalescent phases of COVID-19. The repertoires were made available in a free public database intended to serve as a resource for research on the immune response to SARS-CoV-2. Samples were obtained from the ongoing ImmuneRACE study (first 160 participants) and from about 1,300 subjects provided by 6 global collaborators. The material from the prospective study consisted of cDNA or gDNA derived from T cells, B-cell-depleted T cells, or PBMCs. A de-identified subject ID, COVID-19 status, age in years and sex were almost always included in the sample metadata. Deeply sampled blood TCRbeta repertoires from subjects exposed to, actively infected with, or recovered from COVID-19 were included in the dataset. Where HLA class I and class II types were available, the types were taken from metadata supplied by the sample provider, not from assay-based typing.

TCRbeta CDR3 regions were amplified from genomic DNA by means of the immunoSEQ Assay, a bias-controlled multiplex PCR. The authors' pipeline ran thus. Nucleated cell counts per sample were estimated from amplification of reference gene primers within the assay. Sequence reads were collapsed and filtered to measure the absolute abundance of every unique TCRbeta CDR3 rearrangement. For each sample, productive Simpson clonality was calculated as the square root of Simpson's diversity index across productive rearrangements. TCRdb obtained this table from immuneACCESS and retained in-frame rearrangements with V and J assigned. These tables miss some clones; where compared with another copy, unresolved V genes account for less than half of the shortfall, and the remainder is unexplained. V, J and clone size were drawn from that table, and D and trimming were deduced from the DNA. The sample profile shows 25,000 to 30,000 clones; about 88% of them were found once. Of the sample, approximately 7.7% is held by the ten largest clones.

As to this clone: The clone's antigen remains unknown. No base quality values were provided; no much bigger clone lies one nucleotide off.

General findings and caveats noted by the study authors: The quantity of clinical and demographic metadata differed by source and by participant and was supplied without curation.

Each collaborating institution followed its own protocols to collect whole blood in K2EDTA tubes. For TCRbeta analysis, collaborator samples were shipped as frozen whole blood, as isolated PBMCs, or as DNA extracted from either sample type. The germline V gene gives CDR1 as MGHRA and CDR2 as YSYEKL. The junction shows trimming of 6 bases on V and 12 bases on J, plus 18 bases between the germline ends. Reading from cysteine to phenylalanine, the CDR3 counts 13 amino acids. Only the CDR3 part of the read is kept: 39 bases, read in frame from the first base. The receptor comes from a woman in her fifties or sixties with active COVID-19. The sequence is built from TRBV4-1 and TRBJ2-1; TRBD2 is perhaps the D gene, given 6 matching bases. Sequencing used peripheral blood. The nucleotide sequence reads TGCGCCAGCAGACCCGGGGACTTGTCCCGGCAGTTCTTC. Its product reads: CASRPGDLSRQFF.